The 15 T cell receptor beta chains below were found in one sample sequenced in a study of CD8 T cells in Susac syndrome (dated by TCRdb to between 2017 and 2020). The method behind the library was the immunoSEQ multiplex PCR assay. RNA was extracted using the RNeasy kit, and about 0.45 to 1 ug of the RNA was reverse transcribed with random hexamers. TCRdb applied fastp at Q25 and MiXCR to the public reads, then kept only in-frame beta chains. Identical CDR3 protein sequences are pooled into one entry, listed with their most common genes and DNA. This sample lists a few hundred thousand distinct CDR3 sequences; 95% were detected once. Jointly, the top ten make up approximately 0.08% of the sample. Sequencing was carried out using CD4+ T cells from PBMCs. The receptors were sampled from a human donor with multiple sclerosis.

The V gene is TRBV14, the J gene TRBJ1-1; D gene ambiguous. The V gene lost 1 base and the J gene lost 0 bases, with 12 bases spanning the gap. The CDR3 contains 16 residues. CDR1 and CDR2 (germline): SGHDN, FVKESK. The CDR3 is CASSQVKGTMNTEAFF. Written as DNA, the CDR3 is TGTGCCAGCAGCCAAGTGAAGGGAACCATGAACACTGAAGCTTTCTTT.

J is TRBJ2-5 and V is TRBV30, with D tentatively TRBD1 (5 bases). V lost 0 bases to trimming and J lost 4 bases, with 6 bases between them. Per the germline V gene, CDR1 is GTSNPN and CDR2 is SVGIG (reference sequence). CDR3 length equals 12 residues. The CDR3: CAWSVTVETQYF. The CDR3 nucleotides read TGTGCCTGGAGTGTGACAGTAGAGACCCAGTACTTC.

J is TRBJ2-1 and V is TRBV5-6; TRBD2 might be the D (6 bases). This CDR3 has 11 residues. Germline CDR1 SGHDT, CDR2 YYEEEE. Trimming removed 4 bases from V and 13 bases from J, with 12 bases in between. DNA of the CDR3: TGTGCCAGCAGCCCGGGGGTGAACCAGTTCTTC. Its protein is CASSPGVNQFF.

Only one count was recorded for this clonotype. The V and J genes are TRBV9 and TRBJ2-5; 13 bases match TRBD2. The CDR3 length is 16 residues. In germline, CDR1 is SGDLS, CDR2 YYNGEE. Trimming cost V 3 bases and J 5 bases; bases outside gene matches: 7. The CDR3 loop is CASSALLAGGLETQYF. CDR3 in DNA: TGTGCCAGCAGCGCCCTACTAGCGGGGGGGCTCGAGACCCAGTACTTC.

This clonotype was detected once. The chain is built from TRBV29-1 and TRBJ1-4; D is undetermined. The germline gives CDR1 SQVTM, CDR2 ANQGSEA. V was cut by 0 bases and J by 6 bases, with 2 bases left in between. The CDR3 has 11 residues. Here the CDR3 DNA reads TGCAGCGTTGAAGAGGATGAAAAACTGTTTTTT. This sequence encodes CSVEEDEKLFF.

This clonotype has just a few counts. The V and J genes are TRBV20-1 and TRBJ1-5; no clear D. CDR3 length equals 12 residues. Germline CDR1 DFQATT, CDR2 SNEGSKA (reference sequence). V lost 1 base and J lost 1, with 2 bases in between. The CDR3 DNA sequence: TGCAGTGCTAGAGTCAGCAATCAGCCCCAGCATTTT. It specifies CSARVSNQPQHF.

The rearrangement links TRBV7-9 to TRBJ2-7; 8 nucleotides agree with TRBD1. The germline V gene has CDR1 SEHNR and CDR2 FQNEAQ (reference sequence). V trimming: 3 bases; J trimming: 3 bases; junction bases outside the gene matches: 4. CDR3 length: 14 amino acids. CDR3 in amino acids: CASSFGQGGYEQYV. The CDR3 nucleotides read TGTGCCAGCAGCTTTGGACAGGGCGGCTACGAGCAGTACGTC.

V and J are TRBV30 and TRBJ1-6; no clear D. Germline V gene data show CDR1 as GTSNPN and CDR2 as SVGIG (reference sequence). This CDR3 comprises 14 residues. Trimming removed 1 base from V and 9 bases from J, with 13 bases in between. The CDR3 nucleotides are TGTGCCTGGAGTGATGAGCGCTTTGGTTCACCCCTCCACTTT. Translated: CAWSDERFGSPLHF.

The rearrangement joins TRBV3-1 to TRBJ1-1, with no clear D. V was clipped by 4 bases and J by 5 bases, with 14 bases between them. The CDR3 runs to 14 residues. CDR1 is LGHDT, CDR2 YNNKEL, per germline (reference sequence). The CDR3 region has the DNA TGTGCCAGCAGCCTCGGTTGGCGGCCTACTGAAGCTTTCTTT. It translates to CASSLGWRPTEAFF.

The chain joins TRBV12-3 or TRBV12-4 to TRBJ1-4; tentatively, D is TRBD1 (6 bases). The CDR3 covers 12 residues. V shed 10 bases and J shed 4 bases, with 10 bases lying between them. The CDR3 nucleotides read TGTGCCATACAGGGATTTAATGAAAAACTGTTTTTT. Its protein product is CAIQGFNEKLFF.

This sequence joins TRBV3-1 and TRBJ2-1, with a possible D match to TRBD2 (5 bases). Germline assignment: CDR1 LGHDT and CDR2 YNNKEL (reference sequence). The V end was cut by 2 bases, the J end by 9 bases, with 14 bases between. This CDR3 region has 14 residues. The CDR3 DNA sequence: TGTGCCAGCAGCCAAACCCCGCCGACTACTGAGCAGTTCTTC. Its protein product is CASSQTPPTTEQFF.

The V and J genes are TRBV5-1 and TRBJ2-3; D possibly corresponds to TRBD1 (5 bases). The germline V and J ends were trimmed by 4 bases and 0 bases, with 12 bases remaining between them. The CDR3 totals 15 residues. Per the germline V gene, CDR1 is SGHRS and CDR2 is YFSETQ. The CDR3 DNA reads TGCGCCAGCAGCCAGGGCACCCAGAGCACAGATACGCAGTATTTT. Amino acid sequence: CASSQGTQSTDTQYF.

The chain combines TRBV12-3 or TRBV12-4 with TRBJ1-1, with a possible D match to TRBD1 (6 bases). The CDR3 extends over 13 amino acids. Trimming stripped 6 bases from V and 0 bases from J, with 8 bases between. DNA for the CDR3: TGTGCCAGCAGGGACAGCATGAACACTGAAGCTTTCTTT. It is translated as CASRDSMNTEAFF.

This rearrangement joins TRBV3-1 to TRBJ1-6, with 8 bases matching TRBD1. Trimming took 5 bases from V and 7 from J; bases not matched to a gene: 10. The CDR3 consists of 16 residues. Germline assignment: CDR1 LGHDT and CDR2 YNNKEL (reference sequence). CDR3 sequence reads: CASSSQGQGRNSPLHF. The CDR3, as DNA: TGTGCCAGCAGCTCCCAAGGACAGGGAAGGAATTCACCCCTCCACTTT.

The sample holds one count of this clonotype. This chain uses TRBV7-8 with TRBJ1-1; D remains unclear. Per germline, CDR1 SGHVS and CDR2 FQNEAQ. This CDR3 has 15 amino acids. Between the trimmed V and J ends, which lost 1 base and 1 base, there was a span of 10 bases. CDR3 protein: CASSLVRVTNTEAFF. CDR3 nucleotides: TGTGCCAGCAGCTTAGTGCGCGTTACGAACACTGAAGCTTTCTTT. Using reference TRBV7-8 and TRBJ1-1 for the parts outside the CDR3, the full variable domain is GAGVSQSPRYKVAKRGQDVALRCDPISGHVSLFWYQQALGQGPEFLTYFQNEAQLDKSGLPSDRFFAERPEGSVSTLKIQRTQQEDSAVYLCASSLVRVTNTEAFFGQGTRLTVV.